The rows below give T cell receptor beta chains drawn from one sample of a study of tumor-infiltrating lymphocytes in primary liver carcinoma. TCRdb ran MiXCR on the multiplex PCR reads and lists one entry per CDR3 protein. The profile shows over 95,000 distinct CDR3 sequences, roughly 69% of them singletons. Sequencing was performed on liver tumor tissue from sampling region 5. The receptors originated from a woman aged 55-69 years with primary liver carcinoma and hepatitis B virus infection. CDR3s include the opening cysteine and the closing phenylalanine or tryptophan. D genes are given only for firm matches. For some rows the clone size is stated as once, few or many, or as a class when expanded; others skip it.

NA | NA | TRBJ1-1 | TRBV6-5 | CVSIPTPTSNTEAFF | TGTGTCAGCATCCCGACGCCTACATCGAACACTGAAGCTTTCTTT
many | TRBD2 | TRBJ2-5 | TRBV5-1 | CASSLSISGSGGETQYF | TGCGCCAGCAGCTTATCGATTAGCGGATCGGGGGGAGAGACCCAGTACTTC
NA | NA | TRBJ1-1 | TRBV5-1 | CASSPHSDLGTVAFF | TGCGCCAGCAGCCCCCACTCGGACTTGGGCACTGTAGCTTTCTTT
NA | NA | TRBJ1-5 | TRBV6-1 | CANSEDYWGDSNQPQHF | TGTGCCAACAGTGAAGATTATTGGGGCGACAGCAATCAGCCCCAGCATTTT
NA | NA | TRBJ2-3 | TRBV11-2 | CVSSLATRRRSTDTQYF | TGTGTCAGCAGCTTAGCAACGAGGAGAAGGAGCACAGATACGCAGTATTTT
NA | TRBD1 | TRBJ1-4 | TRBV11-2 | CVSRSTGTTRATNEKLFF | TGTGTCAGCAGATCGACAGGGACCACTCGAGCAACCAATGAAAAACTGTTTTTT
NA | NA | TRBJ1-1 | TRBV28 | CATSTNRIMNTEAFF | TGTGCCACCAGTACAAACAGGATAATGAACACTGAAGCTTTCTTT
NA | NA | TRBJ2-2 | TRBV11-2 | CASSFYRSTGELFF | TGTGCTAGCAGCTTTTATAGATCCACCGGGGAGCTGTTTTTT
NA | NA | TRBJ2-5 | TRBV6-2/TRBV6-3 | CANRDTSGSQETQYF | TGTGCCAACAGAGACACTAGTGGGAGTCAAGAGACCCAGTACTTC
NA | TRBD1 | TRBJ1-1 | TRBV6-5 | CASRTTGWDIEAYF | TGTGCCAGCAGGACGACAGGGTGGGACATTGAAGCTTACTTT
few | TRBD2 | TRBJ2-1 | TRBV11-3 | CASSLGTSGGIEQFF | TGTGCCAGCAGCCTAGGGACTAGCGGGGGGATTGAGCAGTTCTTC
NA | TRBD2 | TRBJ2-5 | TRBV7-9 | CASTPRISGNQETQYF | TGTGCCAGCACCCCCCGGATTAGCGGGAACCAAGAGACCCAATACTTC
few | NA | TRBJ2-3 | TRBV2 | CASKGTTDTQYF | TGTGCCAGCAAGGGGACCACAGATACGCAGTATTTT
NA | NA | TRBJ1-1 | TRBV12-3/TRBV12-4 | CVSSRMSTGDTEAFF | TGTGTCAGCAGTCGAATGTCCACTGGCGACACTGAAGCTTTCTTT
NA | NA | TRBJ1-1 | TRBV28 | CASSHLTLGQFETFF | TGTGCTAGCAGTCACCTAACTCTCGGACAGTTTGAAACTTTCTTT
NA | TRBD1 | TRBJ2-2 | TRBV9 | CASSVTDRGINTGELFF | TGTGCCAGCAGCGTTACCGACAGGGGGATCAACACCGGGGAGCTGTTTTTT
NA | TRBD2 | TRBJ2-1 | TRBV29-1 | CSMRGLATLSGEQFF | TGCAGCATGCGGGGACTAGCCACCCTCAGCGGTGAGCAGTTCTTC
medium-sized | NA | TRBJ2-3 | TRBV11-2 | CASSPGLPTDTQYF | TGTGCCAGCAGCCCCGGACTACCCACAGATACGCAGTATTTT
NA | TRBD1 | TRBJ2-3 | TRBV6-1 | CTSRGSSGADTRYF | TGTACCAGCAGGGGGTCGTCTGGGGCAGATACGCGGTATTTT
many | NA | TRBJ1-2 | TRBV6-6 | CASVSVQRLANYGYTF | TGTGCCAGCGTTTCTGTGCAGAGGTTAGCTAACTATGGCTACACCTTC
NA | NA | TRBJ2-1 | TRBV10-1 | CASSESGVGCNEQFF | TGCGCCAGCAGTGAGTCCGGTGTAGGGTGCAATGAGCAGTTCTTC
NA | TRBD1 | TRBJ2-1 | TRBV11-2 | CASSHLDRGENEQFF | TGTGCCAGCAGCCACCTCGACAGGGGGGAGAATGAGCAGTTCTTC
NA | TRBD1 | TRBJ1-1 | TRBV7-9 | CASGLDTGTGSTEAFF | TGTGCCAGCGGCTTAGATACCGGGACAGGGAGCACTGAAGCTTTCTTT
many | NA | TRBJ2-3 | TRBV29-1 | CSVGSGRLYF | TGCAGCGTCGGGTCGGGCAGACTTTATTTT
NA | NA | TRBJ1-1 | TRBV10-3 | CAISESASNTEAFF | TGTGCCATCAGTGAGTCCGCCAGTAACACCGAAGCTTTCTTT
once | NA | TRBJ2-1 | TRBV4-1 | CASSQDSASSLLAEQSF | TGCGCCAGCAGCCAAGATAGCGCTAGCAGCCTCCTCGCTGAGCAGTCCTTC
once | NA | TRBJ1-3 | TRBV18 | CASSPPASSGNTIYF | TGTGCCAGCTCACCTCCGGCGAGCTCTGGAAACACCATATATTTT
NA | NA | TRBJ1-1 | TRBV5-1 | CASSLKEANTEASF | TGCGCCAGCAGCTTGAAGGAGGCAAACACTGAAGCTTCCTTT
NA | TRBD1 | TRBJ2-7 | TRBV6-5 | CTSSPYRGPSYEQYF | TGTACCAGCAGTCCCTACAGGGGGCCATCCTACGAGCAGTATTTC
NA | NA | TRBJ1-6 | TRBV7-8 | CASSSGSGEAFRNSPLHF | TGTGCCAGCAGTTCCGGGTCAGGAGAGGCCTTTAGGAATTCACCCCTCCACTTT
NA | TRBD2 | TRBJ2-5 | TRBV11-2 | CASSFCGRKEAQYF | TGTGCCAGCAGCTTCTGCGGGAGGAAGGAGGCTCAGTACTTC
NA | NA | TRBJ1-4 | TRBV11-2 | CANSLSGIPNERLFF | TGTGCCAACAGCTTATCGGGGATCCCAAATGAAAGACTGTTTTTT
many | NA | TRBJ2-1 | TRBV10-3 | CAISVRGGEQFF | TGTGCCATCAGTGTCCGGGGCGGTGAGCAGTTCTTC
many | NA | TRBJ2-1 | TRBV12-3/TRBV12-4 | CASSLLEEAPQFF | TGTGCCAGCAGTCTACTCGAAGAGGCGCCACAGTTCTTC
NA | NA | TRBJ2-1 | TRBV6-1 | CASSRVLRRDYNEQFF | TGTGCCAGCAGTCGTGTGCTGAGGCGAGACTACAATGAGCAGTTCTTC
NA | NA | TRBJ2-7 | TRBV18 | CAISPQSGVQRYEQYF | TGTGCCATCTCTCCACAGTCAGGCGTCCAAAGGTACGAGCAGTACTTC
NA | TRBD2 | TRBJ2-3 | TRBV11-3 | CASSLGTSGTGTDMQYF | TGTGCCAGTAGCTTAGGGACTAGCGGGACCGGTACAGATATGCAGTATTTT
many | TRBD2 | TRBJ2-2 | TRBV7-9 | CASSFSLAGVENTGELFF | TGTGCCAGCAGCTTTTCCCTAGCGGGAGTTGAAAACACCGGGGAGCTGTTTTTT
many | TRBD2 | TRBJ2-5 | TRBV6-1 | CASSVRAGGLGLETQYF | TGTGCCAGCAGTGTTCGAGCGGGAGGGCTAGGCTTGGAGACCCAGTACTTC
NA | NA | TRBJ2-7 | TRBV11-2 | CVGSLTSGSEQYF | TGTGTCGGCAGCTTAACTAGTGGGAGCGAGCAGTACTTC
once | TRBD2 | TRBJ2-5 | TRBV28 | CASRCGGQETQYF | TGTGCCAGCAGATGCGGGGGGCAAGAGACCCAGTACTTC
NA | NA | TRBJ2-3 | TRBV11-3 | CASNHRAGTDAQYF | TGTGCCAGCAACCATCGGGCAGGCACAGATGCGCAGTATTTT
NA | TRBD1 | TRBJ2-7 | TRBV7-2 | CASILQDRGVYEQYF | TGTGCCAGCATCCTCCAGGACAGGGGAGTCTACGAGCAGTATTTC
NA | TRBD1 | TRBJ2-1 | TRBV12-3/TRBV12-4 | CASSPRGTGAVEQFF | TGTGCCAGTTCCCCTAGGGGGACAGGGGCTGTTGAGCAGTTCTTC
NA | NA | TRBJ2-4 | TRBV29-1 | CNVASSLWENIQYF | TGTAACGTAGCGAGCTCCCTCTGGGAAAACATTCAGTACTTC
many | TRBD2 | TRBJ2-1 | TRBV5-1 | CASSLVSGREEQFF | TGCGCCAGCAGCTTGGTGTCGGGGCGGGAGGAGCAGTTCTTC
medium-sized | NA | TRBJ2-3 | TRBV11-2 | CASSSYGQRTDTQYF | TGTGCCAGCAGCTCCTACGGACAGAGAACAGATACGCAGTATTTT
NA | NA | TRBJ2-5 | TRBV28 | CVSSRWAEETQYF | TGTGTCAGCAGTCGGTGGGCTGAAGAGACCCAGTACTTC
many | NA | TRBJ1-5 | TRBV6-1 | CASSGTLVSGQPQHF | TGTGCCAGCAGTGGGACCCTAGTTTCGGGGCAGCCCCAGCATTTT
few | NA | TRBJ2-7 | TRBV5-1 | CTSSLGPGVSYEQYF | TGCACCAGCAGCTTGGGGCCAGGGGTTTCCTACGAGCAGTACTTC
NA | TRBD1 | TRBJ2-7 | TRBV28 | CARSPPGTGSYEQYF | TGTGCCAGAAGCCCCCCCGGGACAGGCTCCTACGAGCAGTACTTC
NA | NA | TRBJ1-2 | TRBV6-5 | CASSPLAGTNDYTF | TGTGCCAGCAGTCCCCTGGCAGGGACTAATGACTACACCTTC
NA | NA | TRBJ2-2 | TRBV11-2 | CACSHGASDTGELFF | TGTGCCTGCAGCCACGGGGCTAGTGACACCGGGGAGCTGTTTTTT
many | NA | TRBJ2-1 | TRBV5-1 | CASSPLADRAGTSRQREQFF | TGCGCCAGCAGCCCCCTGGCGGACAGGGCAGGGACTAGTAGGCAGCGTGAGCAGTTCTTC